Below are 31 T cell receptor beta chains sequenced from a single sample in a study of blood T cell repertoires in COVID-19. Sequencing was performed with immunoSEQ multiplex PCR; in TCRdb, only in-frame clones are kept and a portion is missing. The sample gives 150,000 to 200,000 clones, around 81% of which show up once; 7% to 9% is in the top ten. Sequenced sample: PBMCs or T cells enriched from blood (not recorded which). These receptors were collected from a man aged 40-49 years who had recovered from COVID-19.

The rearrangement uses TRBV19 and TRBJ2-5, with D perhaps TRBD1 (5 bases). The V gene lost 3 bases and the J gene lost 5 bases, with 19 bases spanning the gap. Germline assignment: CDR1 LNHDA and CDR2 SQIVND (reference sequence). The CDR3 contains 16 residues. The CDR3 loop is CASSMGFQGLGETQYF. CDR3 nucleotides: TGTGCCAGTAGTATGGGGTTTCAGGGTTTGGGGGAGACCCAGTACTTC.

CDR3 loop: CASSYSRTGNTPLHF. Written as DNA, the CDR3 is TGTGCCAGCAGTTACTCGAGGACAGGGAATACACCCCTCCACTTT. The J gene is TRBJ1-6, the V gene TRBV6-5, with 8 positions matching TRBD1. The trim removed 0 bases at V and 11 bases at J, leaving 6 bases unmatched. Germline CDR1 is MNHEY and CDR2 is SVGAGI. The CDR3 extends over 15 amino acids.

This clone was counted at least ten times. The CDR3 is CASSWGLRDEQFF. The CDR3 nucleotides are TGTGCCAGCAGCTGGGGGCTGAGGGATGAGCAGTTCTTC. The chain carries TRBV11-3 and TRBJ2-1, with a weak D call TRBD1 (6 bases). The CDR3 is 13 amino acids. Trimming shortened V by 4 bases and J by 8 bases, and 12 bases separated the two germline ends. Germline-derived CDR1 and CDR2 are SGHNT and YENEEA.

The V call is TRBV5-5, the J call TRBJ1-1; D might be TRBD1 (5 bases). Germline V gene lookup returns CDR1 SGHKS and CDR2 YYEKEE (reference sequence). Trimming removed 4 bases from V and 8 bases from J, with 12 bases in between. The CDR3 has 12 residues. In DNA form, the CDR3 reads TGTGCCAGCAGCCTCCGACGGGGGGAAGCTTTCTTT. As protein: CASSLRRGEAFF.

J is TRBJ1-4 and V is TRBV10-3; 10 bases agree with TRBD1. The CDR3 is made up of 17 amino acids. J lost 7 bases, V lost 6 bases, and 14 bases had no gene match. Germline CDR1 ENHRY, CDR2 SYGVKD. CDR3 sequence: CAISSSSTGQGIEKLFF. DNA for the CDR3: TGTGCCATCAGCTCCTCATCGACGGGACAGGGGATTGAAAAACTGTTTTTT.

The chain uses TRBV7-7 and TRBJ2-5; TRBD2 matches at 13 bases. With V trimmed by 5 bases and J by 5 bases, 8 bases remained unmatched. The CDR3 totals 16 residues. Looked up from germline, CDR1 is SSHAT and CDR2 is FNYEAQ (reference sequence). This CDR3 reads CASSAGLAGPRETQYF. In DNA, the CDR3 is TGTGCCAGCAGCGCGGGACTAGCGGGGCCCCGGGAGACCCAGTACTTC.

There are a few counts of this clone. In DNA form, the CDR3 reads TGTGCCAGCAGTTCGACAGGGCCGTTCACCGGGGAGCTGTTTTTT. Translated, it gives CASSSTGPFTGELFF. The chain is built from TRBV6-5 and TRBJ2-2; 7 bases are a match to TRBD1. The germline gives CDR1 MNHEY, CDR2 SVGAGI. This CDR3 is built from 15 residues. V shed 4 bases and J 4 bases; nucleotides not matched to a gene: 6.

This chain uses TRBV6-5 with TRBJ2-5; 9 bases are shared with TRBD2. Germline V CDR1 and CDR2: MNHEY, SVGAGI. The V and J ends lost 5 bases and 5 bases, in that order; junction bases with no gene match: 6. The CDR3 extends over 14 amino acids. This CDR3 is CASSPGLAVETQYF. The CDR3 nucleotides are TGTGCCAGCAGTCCGGGACTAGCTGTCGAGACCCAGTACTTC.

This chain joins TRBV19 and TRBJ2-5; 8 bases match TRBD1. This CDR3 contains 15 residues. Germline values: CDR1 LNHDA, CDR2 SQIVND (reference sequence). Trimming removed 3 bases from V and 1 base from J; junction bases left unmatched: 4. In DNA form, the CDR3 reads TGTGCCAGTAGTATCGTCCAGGGGGCCCAAGAGACCCAGTACTTC. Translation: CASSIVQGAQETQYF.

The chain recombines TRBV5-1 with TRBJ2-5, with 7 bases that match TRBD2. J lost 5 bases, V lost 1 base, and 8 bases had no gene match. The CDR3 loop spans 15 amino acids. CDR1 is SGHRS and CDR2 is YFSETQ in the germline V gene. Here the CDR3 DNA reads TGCGCCAGCAGCTTGTTTTACAGCGGGGCGGAGACCCAGTACTTC. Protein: CASSLFYSGAETQYF.

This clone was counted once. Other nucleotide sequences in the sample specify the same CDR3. CDR3 sequence reads: CASSLRSTDTQYF. Written as DNA, the CDR3 is TGTGCCAGCAGTTTACGTAGCACAGATACGCAGTATTTT. The rearrangement uses TRBV12-3 or TRBV12-4 and TRBJ2-3; no clear D. Trimming stripped 2 bases from V and 0 bases from J, with 3 bases between. CDR3 length: 13 residues.

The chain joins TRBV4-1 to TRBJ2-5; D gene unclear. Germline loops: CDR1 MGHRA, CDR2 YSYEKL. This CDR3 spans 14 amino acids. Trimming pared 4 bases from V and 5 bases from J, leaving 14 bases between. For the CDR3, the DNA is TGCGCCAGCAGCCGGCGGCAGACTGGCGAGACCCAGTACTTC. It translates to CASSRRQTGETQYF.

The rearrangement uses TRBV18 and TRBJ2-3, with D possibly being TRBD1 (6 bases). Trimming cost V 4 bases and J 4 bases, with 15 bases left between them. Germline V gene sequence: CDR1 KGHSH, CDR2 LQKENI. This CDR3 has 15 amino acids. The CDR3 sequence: CASSQTAGVADTQYF. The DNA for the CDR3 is TGTGCCAGCTCACAGACAGCAGGGGTAGCAGATACGCAGTATTTT.

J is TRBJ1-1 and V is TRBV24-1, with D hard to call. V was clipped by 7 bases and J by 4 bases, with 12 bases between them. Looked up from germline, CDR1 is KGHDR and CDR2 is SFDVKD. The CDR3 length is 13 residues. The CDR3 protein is CATRDVFGTEAFF. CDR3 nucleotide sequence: TGTGCCACCAGGGATGTATTCGGCACTGAAGCTTTCTTT.

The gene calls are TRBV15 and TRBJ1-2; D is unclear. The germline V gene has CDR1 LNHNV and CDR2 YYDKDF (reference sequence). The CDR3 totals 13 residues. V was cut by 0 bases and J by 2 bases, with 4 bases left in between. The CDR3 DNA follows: TGTGCCACCAGCAGAGATCCGAACTATGGCTACACCTTC. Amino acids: CATSRDPNYGYTF.

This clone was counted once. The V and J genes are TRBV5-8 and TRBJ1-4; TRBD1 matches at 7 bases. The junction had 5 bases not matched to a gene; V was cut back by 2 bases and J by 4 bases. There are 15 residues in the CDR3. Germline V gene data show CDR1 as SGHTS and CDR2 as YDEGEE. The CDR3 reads CASSLGTAINEKLFF. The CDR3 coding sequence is TGTGCCAGCAGCTTAGGGACAGCCATTAATGAAAAACTGTTTTTT.

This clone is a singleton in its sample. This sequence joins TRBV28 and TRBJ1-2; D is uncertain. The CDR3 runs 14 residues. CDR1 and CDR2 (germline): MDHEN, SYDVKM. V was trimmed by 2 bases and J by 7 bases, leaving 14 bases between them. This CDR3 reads CASSLQVDPAGYTF. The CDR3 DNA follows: TGTGCCAGCAGTTTACAGGTCGATCCGGCTGGCTACACCTTC.

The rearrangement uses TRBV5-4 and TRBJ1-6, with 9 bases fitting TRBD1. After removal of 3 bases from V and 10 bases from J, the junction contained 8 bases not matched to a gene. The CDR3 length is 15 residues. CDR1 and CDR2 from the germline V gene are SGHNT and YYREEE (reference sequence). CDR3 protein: CASSSGQGTGSPLHF. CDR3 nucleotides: TGTGCCAGCAGCTCGGGACAGGGAACCGGGTCACCCCTCCACTTT.

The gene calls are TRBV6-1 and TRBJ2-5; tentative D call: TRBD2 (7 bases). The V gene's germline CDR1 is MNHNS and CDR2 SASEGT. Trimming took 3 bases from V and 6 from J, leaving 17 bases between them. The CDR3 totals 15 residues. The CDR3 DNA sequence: TGTGCCAGCAGTGATTTCGGCGGGGGCGCGAAGACCCAGTACTTC. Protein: CASSDFGGGAKTQYF.

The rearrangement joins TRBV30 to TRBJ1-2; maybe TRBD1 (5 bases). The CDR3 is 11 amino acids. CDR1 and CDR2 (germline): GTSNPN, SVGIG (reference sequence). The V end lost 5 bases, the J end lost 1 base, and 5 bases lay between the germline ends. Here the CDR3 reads CAWDSNYGYTF. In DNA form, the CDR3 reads TGTGCCTGGGACAGTAACTATGGCTACACCTTC. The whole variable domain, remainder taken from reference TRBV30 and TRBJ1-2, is SQTIHQWPATLVQPVGSPLSLECTVEGTSNPNLYWYRQAAGRGLQLLFYSVGIGQISSEVPQNLSASRPQDRQFILSSKKLLLSDSGFYLCAWDSNYGYTFGSGTRLTVV.

CDR3 protein: CASSLRFRPNQPQHF. The CDR3 nucleotides are TGTGCCAGCAGTTTACGCTTCAGGCCCAATCAGCCCCAGCATTTT. This chain links TRBV28 with TRBJ1-5; D gene uncertain. This CDR3 region has 15 residues. Germline V gene lookup returns CDR1 MDHEN and CDR2 SYDVKM. The germline V and J ends were trimmed by 2 bases and 3 bases, with 11 bases remaining between them.

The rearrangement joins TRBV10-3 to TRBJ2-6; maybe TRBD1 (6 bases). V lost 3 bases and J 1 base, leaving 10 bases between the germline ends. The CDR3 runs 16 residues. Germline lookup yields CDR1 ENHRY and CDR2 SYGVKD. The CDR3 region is CAISDRGSSGANVLTF. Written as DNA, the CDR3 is TGTGCCATCAGTGACAGGGGATCATCTGGGGCCAACGTCCTGACTTTC.

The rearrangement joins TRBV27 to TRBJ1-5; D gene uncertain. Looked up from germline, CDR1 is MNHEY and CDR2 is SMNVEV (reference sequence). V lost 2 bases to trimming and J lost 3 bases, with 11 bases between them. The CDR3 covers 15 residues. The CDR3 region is CASSLRSGVNQPQHF. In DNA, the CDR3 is TGTGCCAGCAGTTTACGGTCCGGAGTCAATCAGCCCCAGCATTTT.

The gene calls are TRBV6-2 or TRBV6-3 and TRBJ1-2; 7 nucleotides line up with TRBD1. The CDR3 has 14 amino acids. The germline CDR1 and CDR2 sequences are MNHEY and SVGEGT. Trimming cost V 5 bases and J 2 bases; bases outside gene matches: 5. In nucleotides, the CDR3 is TGTGCCAGCAGTGGGACAGCGATGAACTATGGCTACACCTTC. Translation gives CASSGTAMNYGYTF.

The CDR3 is CASSTHPGVGQRASLFGANVLTF. The CDR3 nucleotides read TGTGCCAGCAGCACTCACCCCGGCGTCGGACAGAGGGCTTCGTTGTTTGGGGCCAACGTCCTGACTTTC. The V and J genes are TRBV7-9 and TRBJ2-6; perhaps TRBD1 as D (6 bases). The CDR3 spans 23 residues. The germline gives CDR1 SEHNR, CDR2 FQNEAQ (reference sequence). Trimming shortened V by 5 bases and J by 3 bases, and 35 bases separated the two germline ends.

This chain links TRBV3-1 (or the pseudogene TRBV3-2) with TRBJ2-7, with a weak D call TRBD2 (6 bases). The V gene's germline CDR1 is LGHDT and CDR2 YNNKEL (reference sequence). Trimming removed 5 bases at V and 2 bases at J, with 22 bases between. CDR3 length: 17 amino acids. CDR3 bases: TGTGCCAGCAGCTCACTAGCAAAGTTCACCCGACCCTACGAGCAGTACTTC. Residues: CASSSLAKFTRPYEQYF.

CDR3 in DNA: TGTGCCAGCAGCTTAGCGCGGTCCGGGACAGGGGGAGGCTACACCTTC. Translated, it gives CASSLARSGTGGGYTF. The chain is built from TRBV7-9 and TRBJ1-2, with 11 positions matching TRBD1. Germline V gene lookup returns CDR1 SEHNR and CDR2 FQNEAQ (reference sequence). V was clipped by 0 bases and J by 8 bases; unmatched bases: 8. This CDR3 is built from 16 residues.

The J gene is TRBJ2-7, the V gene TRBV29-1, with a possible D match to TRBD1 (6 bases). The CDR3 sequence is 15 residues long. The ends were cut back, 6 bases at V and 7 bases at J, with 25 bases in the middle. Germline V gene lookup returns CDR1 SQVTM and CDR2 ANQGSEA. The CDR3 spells CSVGPGQGLGGEQYF. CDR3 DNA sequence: TGCAGCGTCGGACCGGGACAAGGGCTTGGGGGAGAGCAGTACTTC.

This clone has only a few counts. DNA of the CDR3: TGTGCCAGCAGAGGGACAGGGGAAGCTTTCTTT. Translation gives CASRGTGEAFF. The V gene is TRBV6-5, the J gene TRBJ1-1; 9 nucleotides match TRBD1. Trimming removed 6 bases from V and 8 bases from J; junction bases left unmatched: 1. Germline V lookup: CDR1 MNHEY, CDR2 SVGAGI. The CDR3 runs to 11 residues.

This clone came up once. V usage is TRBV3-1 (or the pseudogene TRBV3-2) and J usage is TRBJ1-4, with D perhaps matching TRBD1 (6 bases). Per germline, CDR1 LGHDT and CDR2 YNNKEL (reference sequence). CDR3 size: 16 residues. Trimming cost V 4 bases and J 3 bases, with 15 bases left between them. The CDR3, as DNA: TGTGCCAGCAGCCCAGCCCCGGGACAAGCTAATGAAAAACTGTTTTTT. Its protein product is CASSPAPGQANEKLFF.

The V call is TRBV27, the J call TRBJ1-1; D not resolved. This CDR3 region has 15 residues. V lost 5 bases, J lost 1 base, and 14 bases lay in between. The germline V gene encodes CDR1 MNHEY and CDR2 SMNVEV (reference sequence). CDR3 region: CASSKIPSGNTEAFF. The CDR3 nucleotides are TGTGCCAGCAGTAAAATCCCTTCAGGGAACACTGAAGCTTTCTTT.